These 9 T cell receptor beta chains share one sample of origin, sequenced in a study of cytomegalovirus exposure and HLA in healthy donors. Vbeta (60) and Jbeta (13) primers were used in the PCR. The method was immunoSEQ multiplex PCR; TCRdb's version includes in-frame clones alone and lacks a portion of them. Of 200,000 to 250,000 clones listed, 75% to 85% are singletons. Sequences were obtained from PBMCs. The receptors come from a girl aged 5-17 years in good health and CMV-seronegative.

The chain employs TRBV5-6 and TRBJ2-5; D ambiguous. In germline, CDR1 is SGHDT, CDR2 YYEEEE. Trimming removed 2 bases from V and 5 bases from J, with 10 bases in between. The CDR3 sequence is 13 residues long. CDR3 in amino acids: CASSFPNEETQYF. The CDR3 nucleotides are TGTGCCAGCAGCTTTCCCAATGAGGAGACCCAGTACTTC. The full variable domain, completed using reference TRBV5-6 and TRBJ2-5, is DAGVTQSPTHLIKTRGQQVTLRCSPKSGHDTVSWYQQALGQGPQFIFQYYEEEERQRGNFPDRFSGHQFPNYSSELNVNALLLGDSALYLCASSFPNEETQYFGPGTRLLVL.

The chain couples TRBV5-1 to TRBJ1-3, with 7 nucleotides matching TRBD1. The V and J ends lost 4 bases and 0 bases, in that order; junction bases with no gene match: 10. Per the germline V gene, CDR1 is SGHRS and CDR2 is YFSETQ. This CDR3 is 17 amino acids long. CDR3 bases: TGCGCCAGCAGCCCGACCGGGACAGCCGACTCTGGAAACACCATATATTTT. It translates to CASSPTGTADSGNTIYF.

The chain is built from TRBV28 and TRBJ1-2; D not certain. The germline V gene encodes CDR1 MDHEN and CDR2 SYDVKM. There are 15 residues in the CDR3. V lost 4 bases to trimming and J lost 2 bases, with 14 bases between them. In nucleotides, the CDR3 is TGTGCCAGCAGTTCTACATGGAGAGCCAACTATGGCTACACCTTC. Translating gives CASSSTWRANYGYTF.

The rearrangement joins TRBV7-2 to TRBJ1-1, with TRBD1 as a possible D gene (5 bases). Germline assignment: CDR1 SGHTA and CDR2 FQGNSA. The CDR3 consists of 14 residues. V was cut by 5 bases and J by 2 bases, with 12 bases left in between. CDR3 bases: TGTGCCAGCAGCCCCCCCACAGGAAACACTGAAGCTTTCTTT. Translating it yields CASSPPTGNTEAFF.

For the CDR3, the DNA is TGTGCCAGCAGCCGGATTAGCGGGGGGGGCTCCTACAATGAGCAGTTCTTC. It is translated as CASSRISGGGSYNEQFF. This chain uses TRBV4-2 with TRBJ2-1; 11 bases align to TRBD2. The CDR3 loop spans 17 amino acids. In germline, CDR1 is LGHNA, CDR2 YNFKEQ. V lost 4 bases and J lost 0; bases outside the gene matches: 5.

The rearrangement joins TRBV6-1 to TRBJ2-7, with D perhaps TRBD1 (6 bases). This CDR3 region has 13 residues. Trimming pared 8 bases from V and 3 bases from J, leaving 14 bases between. Germline V gene sequence: CDR1 MNHNS, CDR2 SASEGT. CDR3 residues: CASSMDRYYEQYF. CDR3 DNA sequence: TGTGCCAGCTCTATGGACAGATACTACGAGCAGTACTTC.

The V gene is TRBV7-8, the J gene TRBJ2-7, with D hard to call. The CDR3 is made up of 11 amino acids. CDR1 is SGHVS, CDR2 FQNEAQ, per germline. V gave up 5 bases and J gave up 9 bases, with 11 bases separating them. DNA of the CDR3: TGTGCCAGCAGCCATAAACTCCGGCAGTACTTC. Amino acid sequence: CASSHKLRQYF.

There are a few counts of this clone. This chain joins TRBV5-8 and TRBJ1-1; unclear D gene. The V gene's germline CDR1 is SGHTS and CDR2 YDEGEE. The CDR3 has 15 residues. Trimming cost V 8 bases and J 1 base, with 18 bases left between them. This CDR3 is CASCRFRGPNTEAFF. The CDR3 nucleotides are TGTGCCAGTTGTAGGTTTAGAGGGCCGAACACTGAAGCTTTCTTT. Supplemented by reference TRBV5-8 and TRBJ1-1, the full variable domain reads EAGVTQSPTHLIKTRGQQATLRCSPISGHTSVYWYQQALGLGLQFLLWYDEGEERNRGNFPPRFSGRQFPNYSSELNVNALELEDSALYLCASCRFRGPNTEAFFGQGTRLTVV.

This chain connects TRBV6-4 to TRBJ2-1; D gene unclear. V lost 6 bases and J 3 bases, leaving 12 bases between the germline ends. Germline assignment: CDR1 MRHNA and CDR2 SNTAGT. There are 14 residues in the CDR3. The CDR3: CASRRRRYYNEQFF. The CDR3 nucleotides are TGTGCCAGCAGAAGAAGGAGATACTACAATGAGCAGTTCTTC.